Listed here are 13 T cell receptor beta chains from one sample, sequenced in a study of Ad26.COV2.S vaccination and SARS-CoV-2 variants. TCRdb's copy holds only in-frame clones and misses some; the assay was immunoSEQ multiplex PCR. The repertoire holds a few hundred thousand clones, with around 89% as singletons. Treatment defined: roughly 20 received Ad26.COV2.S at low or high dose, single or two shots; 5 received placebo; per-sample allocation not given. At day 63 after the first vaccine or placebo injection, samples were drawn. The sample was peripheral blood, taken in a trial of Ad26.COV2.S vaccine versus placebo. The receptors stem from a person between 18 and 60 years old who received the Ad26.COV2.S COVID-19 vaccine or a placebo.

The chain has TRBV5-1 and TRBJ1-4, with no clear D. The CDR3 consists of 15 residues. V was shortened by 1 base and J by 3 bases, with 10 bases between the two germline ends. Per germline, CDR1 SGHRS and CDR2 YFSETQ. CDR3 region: CASSLNRGSNEKLFF. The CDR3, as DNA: TGCGCCAGCAGCTTGAACCGAGGTTCTAATGAAAAACTGTTTTTT.

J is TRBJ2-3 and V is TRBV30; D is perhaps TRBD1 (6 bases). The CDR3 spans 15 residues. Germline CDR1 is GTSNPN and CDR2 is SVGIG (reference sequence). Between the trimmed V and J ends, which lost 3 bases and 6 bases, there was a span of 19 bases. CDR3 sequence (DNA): TGTGCCTGGAGGGCAGGGGAATTTCACGGGGATACGCAGTATTTT. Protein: CAWRAGEFHGDTQYF.

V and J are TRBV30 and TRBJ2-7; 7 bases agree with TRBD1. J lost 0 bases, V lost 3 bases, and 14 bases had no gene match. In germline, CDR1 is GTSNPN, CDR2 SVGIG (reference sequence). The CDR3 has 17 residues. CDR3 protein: CAWRIARGLVGSYEQYF. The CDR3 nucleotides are TGTGCCTGGAGGATTGCTAGGGGGCTAGTAGGCTCCTACGAGCAGTACTTC.

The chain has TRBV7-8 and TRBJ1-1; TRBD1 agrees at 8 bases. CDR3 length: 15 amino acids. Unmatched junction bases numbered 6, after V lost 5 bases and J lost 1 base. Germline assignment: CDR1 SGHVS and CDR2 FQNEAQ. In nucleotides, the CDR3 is TGTGCCAGCAGCCCCCGACAGGGGAAGAACACTGAAGCTTTCTTT. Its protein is CASSPRQGKNTEAFF.

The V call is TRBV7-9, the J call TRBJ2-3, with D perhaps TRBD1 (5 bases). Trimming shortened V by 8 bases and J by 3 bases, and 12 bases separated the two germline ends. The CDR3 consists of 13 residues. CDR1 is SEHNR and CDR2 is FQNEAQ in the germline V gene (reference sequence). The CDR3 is CASGRVSTDTQYF. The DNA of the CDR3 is TGTGCCAGCGGCAGGGTATCGACAGATACGCAGTATTTT.

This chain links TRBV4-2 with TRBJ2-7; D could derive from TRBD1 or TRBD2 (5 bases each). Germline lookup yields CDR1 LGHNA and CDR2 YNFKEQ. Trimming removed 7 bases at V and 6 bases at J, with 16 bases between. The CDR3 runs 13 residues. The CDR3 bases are TGTGCCAGCACCGGGATCAGGGCTCGCGAGCAGTACTTC. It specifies CASTGIRAREQYF.

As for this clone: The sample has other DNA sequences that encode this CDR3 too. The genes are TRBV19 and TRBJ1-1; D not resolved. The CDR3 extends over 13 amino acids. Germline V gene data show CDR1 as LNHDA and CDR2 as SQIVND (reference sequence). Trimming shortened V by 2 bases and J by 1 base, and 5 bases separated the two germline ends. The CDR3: CASSISRNTEAFF. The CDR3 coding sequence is TGTGCCAGTAGTATAAGCCGGAACACTGAAGCTTTCTTT.

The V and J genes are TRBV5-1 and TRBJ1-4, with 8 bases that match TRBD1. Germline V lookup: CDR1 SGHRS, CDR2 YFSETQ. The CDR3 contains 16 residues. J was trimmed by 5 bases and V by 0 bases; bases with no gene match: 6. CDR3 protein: CASSLESWTGNEKLFF. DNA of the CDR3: TGCGCCAGCAGCTTGGAGAGTTGGACAGGGAATGAAAAACTGTTTTTT.

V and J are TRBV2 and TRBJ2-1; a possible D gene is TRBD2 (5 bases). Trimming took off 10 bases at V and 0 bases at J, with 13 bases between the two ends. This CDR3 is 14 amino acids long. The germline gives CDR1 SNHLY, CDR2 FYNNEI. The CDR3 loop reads CAIHTGSSYNEQFF. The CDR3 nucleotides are TGTGCCATACACACGGGGAGCTCCTACAATGAGCAGTTCTTC.

The CDR3 reads CASSPPAGGTEAFF. The CDR3 DNA is TGTGCCAGCAGTCCTCCGGCAGGGGGTACTGAAGCTTTCTTT. V is TRBV28 and J is TRBJ1-1, with 7 bases fitting TRBD1. CDR1 and CDR2 (germline): MDHEN, SYDVKM. Trimming took 5 bases from V and 5 from J; bases not matched to a gene: 8. The length of the CDR3 is 14 residues.

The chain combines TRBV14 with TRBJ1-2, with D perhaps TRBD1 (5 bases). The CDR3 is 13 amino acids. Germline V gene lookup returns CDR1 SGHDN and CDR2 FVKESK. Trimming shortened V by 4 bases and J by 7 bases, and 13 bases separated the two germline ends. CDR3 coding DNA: TGTGCCAGCAGCCCCCCGGGGGAGGCTGGCTACACCTTC. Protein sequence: CASSPPGEAGYTF.

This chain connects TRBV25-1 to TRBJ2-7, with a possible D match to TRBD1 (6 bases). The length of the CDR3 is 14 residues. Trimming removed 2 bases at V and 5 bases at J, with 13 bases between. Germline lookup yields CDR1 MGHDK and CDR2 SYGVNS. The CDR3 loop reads CASSEEAGVNEQYF. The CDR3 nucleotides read TGTGCCAGCAGTGAAGAGGCAGGGGTTAACGAGCAGTACTTC.

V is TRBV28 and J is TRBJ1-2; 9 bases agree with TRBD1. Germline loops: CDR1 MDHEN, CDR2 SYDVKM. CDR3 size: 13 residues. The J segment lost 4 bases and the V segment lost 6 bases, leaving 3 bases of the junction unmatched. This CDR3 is CASSRTGAYGYTF. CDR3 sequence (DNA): TGTGCCAGCAGCCGGACAGGGGCCTATGGCTACACCTTC.